Following are 17 T cell receptor beta chains from one sample sequenced in a study of blood T cell repertoires in COVID-19. The protocol was immunoSEQ multiplex PCR, while the TCRdb copy is restricted to in-frame clones and leaves out a portion. This table holds about 440,000 clones, 80% to 95% found once. The sequenced sample consisted of PBMCs or T cells enriched from blood (not recorded which). The source is a man between 18 and 35 years old who had recovered from COVID-19.

The chain is built from TRBV7-9 and TRBJ1-2; 7 nucleotides align to TRBD1. With 1 base clipped from V and 10 bases from J, the junction kept 9 bases outside the gene matches. CDR3 length equals 14 residues. Germline assignment: CDR1 SEHNR and CDR2 FQNEAQ (reference sequence). CDR3 nucleotide sequence: TGTGCCAGCAGCTTAGGAGGAGGGGGCGCAGACTACACCTTC. Translated, it gives CASSLGGGGADYTF.

The chain combines TRBV10-3 with TRBJ2-5; 7 nucleotides match TRBD1. The CDR3 covers 18 residues. Germline lookup yields CDR1 ENHRY and CDR2 SYGVKD. After removal of 6 bases from V and 4 bases from J, the junction contained 20 bases not matched to a gene. The CDR3 DNA follows: TGTGCCATCAGCCTCCAGGATATCCGACAGGGTTCTAGAGAGACCCAGTACTTC. Amino acids: CAISLQDIRQGSRETQYF.

The chain links TRBV18 to TRBJ1-5; D might be TRBD1 (5 bases). Germline V gene lookup returns CDR1 KGHSH and CDR2 LQKENI. The V end lost 5 bases, the J end lost 4 bases, and 15 bases lay between the germline ends. The CDR3 runs to 15 residues. The CDR3 loop is CASSSRDGRNQPQHF. DNA for the CDR3: TGTGCCAGCTCATCGCGGGACGGAAGAAATCAGCCCCAGCATTTT.

The rearrangement links TRBV28 to TRBJ2-7; D is ambiguous. There are 12 residues in the CDR3. CDR1 and CDR2 (germline): MDHEN, SYDVKM. Between the trimmed V and J ends, which lost 6 bases and 6 bases, there was a span of 12 bases. The CDR3 region has the DNA TGTGCCAGCAGCCGCCAGTTTCCCGAGCAGTACTTC. Residues: CASSRQFPEQYF.

In this sample, this clone turned up many times. J is TRBJ2-3 and V is TRBV7-2, with D possibly being TRBD1 (6 bases). The ends were cut back, 0 bases at V and 1 base at J, with 8 bases in the middle. The CDR3 totals 15 residues. Germline V gives CDR1 SGHTA, CDR2 FQGNSA. The DNA for the CDR3 is TGTGCCAGCAGCTTAGCGGGGGCCGGCACAGATACGCAGTATTTT. Encoded protein: CASSLAGAGTDTQYF.

This chain uses TRBV3-1 (or the pseudogene TRBV3-2) with TRBJ1-2, with TRBD1 as a possible D gene (5 bases). The CDR3 contains 15 residues. Per the germline V gene, CDR1 is LGHDT and CDR2 is YNNKEL (reference sequence). V lost 0 bases to trimming and J lost 8 bases, with 16 bases between them. The CDR3 DNA reads TGTGCCAGCAGCCAAGATCTTCAGGGCTACGAAGGCTACACCTTC. The encoded protein is CASSQDLQGYEGYTF.

The chain uses TRBV5-1 and TRBJ2-7; 9 nucleotides line up with TRBD2. CDR1 and CDR2 from the germline V gene are SGHRS and YFSETQ. This CDR3 comprises 15 residues. The junction had 14 bases not matched to a gene; V was cut back by 7 bases and J by 6 bases. CDR3 DNA sequence: TGCGCCAGCGCCCTGCGGGGGGGCCCCCCCGGCGAGCAGTACTTC. It is translated as CASALRGGPPGEQYF.

The rearrangement joins TRBV7-2 to TRBJ1-5, with TRBD1 identical over 8 bases. With V trimmed by 5 bases and J by 0 bases, 3 bases remained unmatched. This CDR3 is built from 15 residues. Germline-derived CDR1 and CDR2 are SGHTA and FQGNSA. Here the CDR3 DNA reads TGTGCCAGCAGCCCCGACAGGGGTAGCAATCAGCCCCAGCATTTT. Protein product: CASSPDRGSNQPQHF.

The gene calls are TRBV7-9 and TRBJ2-3; D might be TRBD2 (6 bases). V was clipped by 6 bases and J by 6 bases, with 22 bases between them. The germline CDR1 and CDR2 sequences are SEHNR and FQNEAQ (reference sequence). The CDR3 is 16 residues long. CDR3 in DNA: TGTGCCAGCAGATCCTCCCTCCTTTGGGAGGCGGATACGCAGTATTTT. This translates into CASRSSLLWEADTQYF.

The chain uses TRBV28 and TRBJ1-5, with D possibly matching TRBD1 (5 bases). V shed 2 bases and J shed 7 bases, with 9 bases lying between them. CDR3 size: 13 residues. Per germline, CDR1 MDHEN and CDR2 SYDVKM. The CDR3 nucleotides read TGTGCCAGCAGTTTAGCAGGGCCCCAGCCCCAGCATTTT. Protein sequence: CASSLAGPQPQHF.

This clone was observed a few times. The chain employs TRBV15 and TRBJ1-1; 7 nucleotides match TRBD1. CDR3 length: 14 amino acids. V dropped 5 bases and J dropped 1; count of bases not matched to a gene: 4. Germline V gives CDR1 LNHNV, CDR2 YYDKDF (reference sequence). CDR3 region: CATSPRGRNTEAFF. In DNA, the CDR3 is TGTGCCACCAGCCCTAGGGGGCGGAACACTGAAGCTTTCTTT.

The chain recombines TRBV6-5 with TRBJ1-1; D unresolved. Trimming shortened V by 6 bases and J by 5 bases, and 10 bases separated the two germline ends. The CDR3 loop spans 12 amino acids. Germline-derived CDR1 and CDR2 are MNHEY and SVGAGI. DNA of the CDR3: TGTGCCAGCAGGGTTGGACTGACTGAAGCTTTCTTT. It encodes CASRVGLTEAFF.

This clone occurred once. The V gene is TRBV28, the J gene TRBJ2-1; TRBD2 matches 10 bases. V was clipped by 4 bases and J by 4 bases; unmatched bases: 1. The CDR3 covers 14 residues. Germline V CDR1 and CDR2: MDHEN, SYDVKM. As DNA, the CDR3 is TGTGCCAGCAGTTGGACTAGCGGATACAATGAGCAGTTCTTC. Translated: CASSWTSGYNEQFF.

The rearrangement links TRBV6-5 to TRBJ1-1; maybe TRBD1 (5 bases). V lost 10 bases to trimming and J lost 1 base, with 13 bases between them. CDR1 and CDR2 (germline): MNHEY, SVGAGI. The CDR3 totals 13 residues. Here the CDR3 reads CATKVGGNTEAFF. CDR3 DNA sequence: TGTGCCACCAAAGTGGGGGGGAACACTGAAGCTTTCTTT.

This clone was seen more than once but under ten times. This rearrangement joins TRBV9 to TRBJ1-5; D is possibly TRBD1 (6 bases). V was pared by 0 bases and J by 4 bases, with 11 bases between. The V gene's germline CDR1 is SGDLS and CDR2 YYNGEE. The CDR3 contains 15 residues. CDR3 coding DNA: TGTGCCAGCAGCGTAGCTACAGGGCGGAATCAGCCCCAGCATTTT. This translates into CASSVATGRNQPQHF. Full variable domain (remainder filled in from reference TRBV9 and TRBJ1-5): DSGVTQTPKHLITATGQRVTLRCSPRSGDLSVYWYQQSLDQGLQFLIQYYNGEERAKGNILERFSAQQFPDLHSELNLSSLELGDSALYFCASSVATGRNQPQHFGDGTRLSIL.

The chain recombines TRBV21-1 with TRBJ2-3; TRBD2, as called in the table, went unchecked against the DNA. TRBV21-1 corresponds to a pseudogene. CDR3 size: 12 residues. CDR3 bases: TGTGCCAGCAGGGCCGCCCGGAGTACGCAGTATTTT. Translated: CASRAARSTQYF.

About this clone: Other nucleotide sequences in the sample specify the same CDR3. The rearrangement uses TRBV10-3 and TRBJ1-1, with 9 bases aligning to TRBD1. Germline assignment: CDR1 ENHRY and CDR2 SYGVKD. Germline trimming cut 4 bases from V and 2 bases from J; bases unmatched to any gene: 2. This CDR3 has 14 residues. The CDR3 spells CAISGTGANTEAFF. The CDR3 DNA reads TGTGCCATCAGTGGGACAGGGGCCAACACTGAAGCTTTCTTT.